Given below is one T cell receptor beta chain in context. These data are taken from a study of cytomegalovirus exposure and HLA in healthy donors. In the PCR, 60 Vbeta and 13 Jbeta primers were used. The protocol was immunoSEQ multiplex PCR, while the TCRdb copy is restricted to in-frame clones and leaves out a portion. The data show 100,000 or so clones, about 77% seen once. Germline assignment: CDR1 GTSNPN and CDR2 SVGIG (reference sequence). Trimming left V 1 base short and J 3 bases short, with 12 bases between. This CDR3 is built from 14 residues. Sequencing used PBMCs. This receptor was identified in a middle-aged woman in good health and CMV-seronegative. The J gene is TRBJ1-2, the V gene TRBV30; D perhaps matches TRBD1 (6 bases). The CDR3 loop is CAWSDQGIHYGYTF. The CDR3 bases are TGTGCCTGGAGTGACCAGGGGATTCACTATGGCTACACCTTC.